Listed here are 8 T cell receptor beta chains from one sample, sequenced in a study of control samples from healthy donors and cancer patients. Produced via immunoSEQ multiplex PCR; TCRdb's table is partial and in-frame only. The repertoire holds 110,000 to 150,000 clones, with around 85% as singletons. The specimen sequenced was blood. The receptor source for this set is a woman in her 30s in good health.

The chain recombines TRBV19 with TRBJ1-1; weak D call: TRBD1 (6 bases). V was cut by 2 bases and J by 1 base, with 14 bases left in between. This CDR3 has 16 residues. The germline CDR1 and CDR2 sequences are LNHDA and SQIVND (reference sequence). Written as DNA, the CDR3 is TGTGCCAGTAGTATACGGGGGCGACGGCCGAACACTGAAGCTTTCTTT. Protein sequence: CASSIRGRRPNTEAFF. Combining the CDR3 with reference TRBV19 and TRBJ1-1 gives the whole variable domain DGGITQSPKYLFRKEGQNVTLSCEQNLNHDAMYWYRQDPGQGLRLIYYSQIVNDFQKGDIAEGYSVSREKKESFPLTVTSAQKNPTAFYLCASSIRGRRPNTEAFFGQGTRLTVV.

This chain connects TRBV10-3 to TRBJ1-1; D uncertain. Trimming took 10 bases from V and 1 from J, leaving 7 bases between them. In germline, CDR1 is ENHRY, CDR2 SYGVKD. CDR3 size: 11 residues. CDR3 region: CATSQNTEAFF. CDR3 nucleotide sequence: TGTGCCACGTCCCAGAACACTGAAGCTTTCTTT.

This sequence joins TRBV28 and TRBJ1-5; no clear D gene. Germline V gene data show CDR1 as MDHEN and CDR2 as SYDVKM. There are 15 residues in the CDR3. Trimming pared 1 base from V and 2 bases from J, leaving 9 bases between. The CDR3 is CASSLFRVGNQPQHF. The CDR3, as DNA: TGTGCCAGCAGTTTATTCCGGGTTGGCAATCAGCCCCAGCATTTT.

The CDR3 region has the DNA TGTGCCAGCAGCCTCAACCGGGAGACCAAAAACATTCAGTACTTC. Translation: CASSLNRETKNIQYF. The rearrangement uses TRBV7-9 and TRBJ2-4; possibly TRBD2 for D (6 bases). This CDR3 contains 15 residues. The germline V gene has CDR1 SEHNR and CDR2 FQNEAQ (reference sequence). Trimming shortened V by 5 bases and J by 2 bases, and 13 bases separated the two germline ends.

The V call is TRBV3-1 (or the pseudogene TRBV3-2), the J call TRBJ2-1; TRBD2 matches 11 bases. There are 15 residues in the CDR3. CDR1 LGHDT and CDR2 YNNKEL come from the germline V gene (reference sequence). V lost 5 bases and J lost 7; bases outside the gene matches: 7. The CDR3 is CASSYGGLAVNEQFF. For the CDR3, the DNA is TGTGCCAGCAGCTACGGGGGACTAGCGGTTAATGAGCAGTTCTTC.

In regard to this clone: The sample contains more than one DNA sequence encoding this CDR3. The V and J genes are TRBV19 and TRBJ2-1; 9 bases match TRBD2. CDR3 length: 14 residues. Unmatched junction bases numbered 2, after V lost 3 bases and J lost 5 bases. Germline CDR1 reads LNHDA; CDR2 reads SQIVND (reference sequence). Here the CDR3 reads CASSILAGNNEQFF. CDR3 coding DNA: TGTGCCAGTAGTATCCTAGCGGGAAACAATGAGCAGTTCTTC.

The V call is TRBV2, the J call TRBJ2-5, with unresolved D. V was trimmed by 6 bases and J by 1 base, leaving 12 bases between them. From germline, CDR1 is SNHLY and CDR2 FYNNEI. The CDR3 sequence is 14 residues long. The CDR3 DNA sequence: TGTGCCAGCAGCTTAGACACGCTCCAAGAGACCCAGTACTTC. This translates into CASSLDTLQETQYF.

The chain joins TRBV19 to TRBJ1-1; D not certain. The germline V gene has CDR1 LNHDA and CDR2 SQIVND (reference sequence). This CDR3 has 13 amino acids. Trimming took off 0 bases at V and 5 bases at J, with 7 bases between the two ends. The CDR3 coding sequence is TGTGCCAGTAGTATAGATTCGGAGACTGAAGCTTTCTTT. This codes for CASSIDSETEAFF.